Sequencing of this T cell receptor (beta chain) was carried out in a study of regulatory dendritic cells for organ transplantation. Study-level background: Regulatory dendritic cells came from monocytes given vitamin D3 and IL-10. On day 6, the dendritic cells were exposed to LPS.

Germline V gene data show CDR1 as LNHDA and CDR2 as SQIVND (reference sequence). Trimming removed 4 bases from V and 2 bases from J; junction bases left unmatched: 5. This CDR3 has 16 residues. As concerns this clone: No antigen is known for it.

General observations from the study: Memory T cells were less diverse than naive, with memory CD8+ most oligoclonal.

Sorted T cells were CFSE-labeled and cultured approximately five days with allogeneic regulatory or mature dendritic cells at 1:10. CD4+ or CD8+ T cells were sorted as naive CD45RA+ or memory CD45RO+. Data came from immunoSEQ multiplex PCR; TCRdb stores just in-frame clones and leaves some out. The data hold about 20,000 clones, with around 85% observed a single time. The sequenced material came from naive CD4+ T cells from blood cultured with regulatory dendritic cells. Subset indicated: CD45RA+ naive T cells. The TCR originated in a human donor in good health. V gene TRBV19 combines with J gene TRBJ2-3; 11 bases fit TRBD2. CDR3 region: CASSTLAGGITDTQYF. CDR3 sequence (DNA): TGTGCCAGTAGTACTCTAGCGGGGGGTATCACAGATACGCAGTATTTT.